These T cell receptor beta chains were read from a single sample in a study of blood T cell repertoires in COVID-19. TCRdb keeps only in-frame clones here, not all; method: immunoSEQ multiplex PCR. The table records some 80,000 clones, approximately 91% of them present only once. The sequenced sample was peripheral blood. The receptors were gathered from a man in his fifties or sixties with COVID-19, enrolled during active disease. The CDR3 runs from the conserved cysteine through the conserved F or W. D genes are given only for firm matches. Rows give clone size only sometimes, using once, few, many, or a class for an expanded clone.

cdr3_aa,cdr3_nt,clone_size,d_call,j_call,v_call
CASSQGLDQPQHF,TGTGCCAGCTCCCAGGGATTAGATCAGCCCCAGCATTTT,.,.,TRBJ1-5,TRBV18
CASSMGPGQGYNEQFF,TGTGCCAGTAGTATGGGACCGGGACAGGGGTACAATGAGCAGTTCTTC,.,TRBD1,TRBJ2-1,TRBV19
CASSPLSGRAPGELFF,TGTGCCAGCAGCCCCCTTAGCGGGAGGGCCCCCGGGGAGCTGTTTTTT,few,TRBD2,TRBJ2-2,TRBV11-2
CAGTPPGQGAGEAFF,TGTGCCGGGACTCCTCCGGGACAGGGGGCGGGAGAAGCTTTCTTT,.,TRBD1,TRBJ1-1,TRBV30
CASRLAGVGTDTQYF,TGTGCCAGCAGGCTAGCCGGTGTGGGCACAGATACGCAGTATTTT,.,.,TRBJ2-3,TRBV6-5
CASSVAGGVPGAQYF,TGTGCCAGCAGCGTAGCCGGTGGGGTCCCCGGGGCCCAGTACTTC,.,.,TRBJ2-5,TRBV9
CASSLAPVEKLFF,TGTGCCAGCAGCTTGGCCCCGGTGGAAAAACTGTTTTTT,.,.,TRBJ1-4,TRBV5-5
CAMPGTSPLEQYF,TGTGCCATGCCGGGTACTAGCCCCCTCGAGCAGTACTTC,.,.,TRBJ2-7,TRBV15
CASSAGPSIGTSGMNEQFF,TGTGCCAGCAGCGCAGGACCCTCGATTGGGACTAGCGGGATGAATGAGCAGTTCTTC,.,TRBD2,TRBJ2-1,TRBV9
CASSVPGLGTYEQYF,TGTGCCAGCAGCGTACCGGGACTAGGCACCTACGAGCAGTACTTC,.,TRBD2,TRBJ2-7,TRBV5-6
CASSSGLAGSSYEQYF,TGCGCCAGCAGCTCTGGGTTAGCGGGATCCTCCTACGAGCAGTACTTC,.,TRBD2,TRBJ2-7,TRBV5-1
CASSLLLAGGDTQYF,TGCGCCAGCAGCCTCTTACTAGCGGGAGGAGATACGCAGTATTTT,.,TRBD2,TRBJ2-3,TRBV4-1
CSASEGVGYGYTF,TGCAGTGCTAGTGAAGGGGTGGGCTATGGCTACACCTTC,.,.,TRBJ1-2,TRBV20-1
CASRWGTTPSEQYF,TGTGCCAGCAGGTGGGGGACTACCCCCTCCGAGCAGTACTTC,.,TRBD2,TRBJ2-7,TRBV27
CASSWGDPRYQETQYF,TGTGCCAGCAGCTGGGGGGACCCAAGATACCAAGAGACCCAGTACTTC,.,.,TRBJ2-5,TRBV5-5
CASSQFIGAKYGYTF,TGTGCCAGCAGCCAATTCATAGGAGCGAAGTATGGCTACACCTTC,.,.,TRBJ1-2,TRBV3-1/TRBV3-2
CASKGTDSRAEAFF,TGTGCCAGTAAAGGGACAGATTCCAGGGCTGAAGCTTTCTTT,.,TRBD1,TRBJ1-1,TRBV28
CATSSGGLEKLFF,TGTGCCACCAGCAGTGGCGGGCTTGAAAAACTGTTTTTT,.,.,TRBJ1-4,TRBV15
CASSLGGERPQHF,TGTGCCAGCAGTTTGGGGGGAGAGCGGCCCCAGCATTTT,.,.,TRBJ1-5,TRBV12-3/TRBV12-4
CASSFRGQGLGETQYF,TGCGCCAGCAGCTTCAGGGGACAGGGATTGGGAGAGACCCAGTACTTC,.,TRBD1,TRBJ2-5,TRBV5-1
CASSQLQGNHEKLFF,TGTGCCAGCAGCCAATTACAGGGTAATCACGAAAAACTGTTTTTT,.,.,TRBJ1-4,TRBV3-1/TRBV3-2
CAGGGPQHF,TGTGCCGGGGGGGGTCCCCAGCATTTT,.,.,TRBJ1-5,TRBV27
CASSGRDYQSNEQFF,TGTGCCAGCAGCGGCCGGGACTACCAATCCAATGAGCAGTTCTTC,.,TRBD2,TRBJ2-1,TRBV13
CASSPATGINEKLFF,TGCGCCAGCAGCCCGGCGACAGGGATTAATGAAAAACTGTTTTTT,.,TRBD1,TRBJ1-4,TRBV5-1
CASSVGGARETQYF,TGTGCCAGCAGCGTCGGGGGAGCACGAGAGACCCAGTACTTC,.,.,TRBJ2-5,TRBV9
CAAAVTSGSDEQFF,TGTGCCGCCGCCGTGACTAGCGGGAGTGATGAGCAGTTCTTC,.,TRBD2,TRBJ2-1,TRBV2
CASSRGLDRGLSTDTQYF,TGTGCCAGTAGCCGGGGTTTGGACAGGGGGCTCAGCACAGATACGCAGTATTTT,.,TRBD1,TRBJ2-3,TRBV19
CASSQAQGYEQYF,TGCGCCAGCAGCCAAGCCCAGGGCTACGAGCAGTACTTC,.,.,TRBJ2-7,TRBV4-3
CASSPGAVRGRARDTQYF,TGTGCCAGCAGCCCAGGGGCTGTACGCGGGAGGGCCCGGGATACGCAGTATTTT,.,TRBD2,TRBJ2-3,TRBV7-6
CASSVDGGAGPTDTQYF,TGTGCCAGCAGCGTAGACGGGGGAGCGGGGCCCACAGATACGCAGTATTTT,.,TRBD2,TRBJ2-3,TRBV9
CAISASGSRDEQFF,TGTGCCATCAGTGCTAGCGGGAGTAGAGATGAGCAGTTCTTC,.,TRBD2,TRBJ2-1,TRBV10-3
CASSLSGTRGYTF,TGTGCCAGCAGCCTTAGCGGGACACGGGGCTACACCTTC,.,.,TRBJ1-2,TRBV5-4
CSVPGLAWGEQYF,TGCAGCGTTCCGGGACTAGCGTGGGGAGAGCAGTACTTC,.,TRBD2,TRBJ2-7,TRBV29-1
CASSAGDRGYNEQFF,TGTGCCAGCAGCGCAGGGGACAGGGGTTACAATGAGCAGTTCTTC,.,.,TRBJ2-1,TRBV21-1
CASSLVRGGSDTDTQYF,TGTGCCAGCAGCTTAGTAAGGGGCGGGAGTGACACAGATACGCAGTATTTT,.,TRBD2,TRBJ2-3,TRBV11-3
CASSLYEAEAFF,TGTGCCAGCAGTTTATACGAGGCTGAAGCTTTCTTT,.,.,TRBJ1-1,TRBV28
CASSQEDRGDTEAFF,TGTGCCAGCAGCCAAGAGGACAGGGGGGACACTGAAGCTTTCTTT,.,TRBD1,TRBJ1-1,TRBV14
CASGTDSYEQYF,TGTGCCAGCGGGACTGACTCCTACGAGCAGTACTTC,.,.,TRBJ2-7,TRBV27
CASSLAGDQPQHF,TGTGCCAGCAGTTTGGCGGGGGATCAGCCCCAGCATTTT,.,.,TRBJ1-5,TRBV28
CASSPTGVGKAGELFF,TGTGCCAGCAGCCCCACGGGGGTGGGAAAGGCCGGGGAGCTGTTTTTT,.,.,TRBJ2-2,TRBV7-3
CASSIWARMINQPQHF,TGTGCCAGTAGTATATGGGCACGGATGATCAATCAGCCCCAGCATTTT,.,.,TRBJ1-5,TRBV19
CASSLNWSGELFF,TGTGCCAGCAGCTTAAACTGGTCCGGGGAGCTGTTTTTT,.,.,TRBJ2-2,TRBV7-3